This TCR beta chain was documented in a study of cytomegalovirus exposure and HLA in healthy donors. Study conclusions and caveats: Presence/absence analyses treated sequencing depth as roughly uniform across donors. Association of roughly 17,000 TCR beta sequences with HLA alleles was found at 0.05 false discovery rate in a later analysis. Using the classifier, cytomegalovirus status was reportedly diagnosed with high specificity and sensitivity.

Vbeta (60) and Jbeta (13) primers were used in the PCR. As processed by the authors: In a later analysis, approximately 80 million unique TCR beta chains included roughly 11 million shared by two or more donors. Sequencing used immunoSEQ multiplex PCR; TCRdb keeps in-frame clones, though not all of them. V and J calls and clone size follow that table, whereas D and trimming were derived from the DNA. The table lists some 170,000 clones, roughly 80% of them singletons. The V gene's germline CDR1 is SGHTA and CDR2 FQGNSA. The junction had 6 bases not matched to a gene; V was cut back by 5 bases and J by 5 bases. The CDR3 is made up of 15 amino acids. To note about this clone: What it binds is unknown.

The rearrangement links TRBV7-2 to TRBJ2-3; 11 bases map to TRBD2. Input material: PBMCs. The TCR sequence derives from a man aged 45-60 years in good health and CMV-seropositive. The CDR3: CASSTIAGGGDTQYF. Written as DNA, the CDR3 is TGTGCCAGCAGCACGATAGCGGGAGGGGGAGATACGCAGTATTTT.